Described below is a single T cell receptor (beta chain) sequence and its context. Its matching antigen is unknown. This entry belongs to a study of cytomegalovirus exposure and HLA in healthy donors. Study outcomes and limitations: When a later analysis was performed, an Asian-associated ancestry cluster reportedly had fewer N-insertions than the approximately 680-donor mean. Researchers catalogued roughly 170 TCR beta chains as cytomegalovirus-associated.

V dropped 4 bases and J dropped 2; count of bases not matched to a gene: 5. CDR1 is KGHSH, CDR2 LQKENI, per germline. This CDR3 comprises 15 residues. Researchers ran the PCR with 60 Vbeta and 13 Jbeta primers. Sequenced by immunoSEQ multiplex PCR; TCRdb stores in-frame clones only, minus some. This sample has 75,000 to 95,000 clones, with approximately 90% found just once. Everyone who donated was a healthy bone marrow donor. The V call is TRBV18, the J call TRBJ2-5; the match to TRBD2 covers 9 bases. The sequence derives from a man in his late teens or twenties in good health and CMV-seronegative. The sequencing input was PBMCs. CDR3 amino acids: CASSLDSGGQETQYF. CDR3 in DNA: TGTGCCAGCTCACTTGATAGCGGGGGACAAGAGACCCAGTACTTC. The full variable domain, in which reference TRBV18 and TRBJ2-5 provide the parts outside the CDR3, is NAGVMQNPRHLVRRRGQEARLRCSPMKGHSHVYWYRQLPEEGLKFMVYLQKENIIDESGMPKERFSAEFPKEGPSILRIQQVVRGDSAAYFCASSLDSGGQETQYFGPGTRLLVL.